This T cell receptor (beta chain) was recovered during a study of Ad26.COV2.S vaccination and SARS-CoV-2 variants. Across the whole study: Donor had been placed in the Ad26.COV2.S arm of the COV1001 trial. Ad26.COV2.S given intramuscularly, once or twice 56 days apart.

As to treatment: 15 to 20 received Ad26.COV2.S at low or high dose, single or two shots; 5 received placebo; per-sample allocation not given. Day 63 following the first vaccine or placebo injection was when the samples were taken. A Boston donor was an adult aged 18-55 years. The method was immunoSEQ multiplex PCR; TCRdb's version includes in-frame clones alone and lacks a portion of them. This table has some 240,000 clones, around 88% appearing once. V was pared by 5 bases and J by 10 bases, with 12 bases between. Looked up from germline, CDR1 is MGHDK and CDR2 is SYGVNS. This CDR3 is 13 amino acids long.

The source of this sequence is a person between 18 and 60 years old who received the Ad26.COV2.S COVID-19 vaccine or a placebo. The chain links TRBV25-1 to TRBJ1-6, with D possibly being TRBD1 (5 bases). Sequencing was performed on peripheral blood, taken in a trial of Ad26.COV2.S vaccine versus placebo. The CDR3 protein is CASSKGLKSPLHF. CDR3 coding DNA: TGTGCCAGCAGTAAGGGACTCAAATCACCCCTCCACTTT. Combining the CDR3 with reference TRBV25-1 and TRBJ1-6 gives the whole variable domain EADIYQTPRYLVIGTGKKITLECSQTMGHDKMYWYQQDPGMELHLIHYSYGVNSTEKGDLSSESTVSRIRTEHFPLTLESARPSHTSQYLCASSKGLKSPLHFGNGTRLTVT.